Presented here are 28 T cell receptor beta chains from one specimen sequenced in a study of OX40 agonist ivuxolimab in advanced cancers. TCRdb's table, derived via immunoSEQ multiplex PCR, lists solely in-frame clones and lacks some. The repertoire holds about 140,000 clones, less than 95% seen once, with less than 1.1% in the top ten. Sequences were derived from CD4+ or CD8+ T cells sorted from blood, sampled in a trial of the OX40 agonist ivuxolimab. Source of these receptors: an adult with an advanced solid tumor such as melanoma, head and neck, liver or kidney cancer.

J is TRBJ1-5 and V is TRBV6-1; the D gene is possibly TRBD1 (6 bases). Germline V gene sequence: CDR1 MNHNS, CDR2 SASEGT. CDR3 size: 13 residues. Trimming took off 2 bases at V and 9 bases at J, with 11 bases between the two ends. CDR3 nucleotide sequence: TGTGCCAGCAGTGAAACAGGGCCCAGGCCCCAGCATTTT. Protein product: CASSETGPRPQHF.

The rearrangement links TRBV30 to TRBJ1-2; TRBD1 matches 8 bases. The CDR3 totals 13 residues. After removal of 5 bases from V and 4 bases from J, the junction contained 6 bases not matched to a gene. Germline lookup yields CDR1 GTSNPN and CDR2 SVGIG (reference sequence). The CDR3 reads CAWWTGLTYGYTF. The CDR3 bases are TGTGCCTGGTGGACAGGGCTGACCTATGGCTACACCTTC. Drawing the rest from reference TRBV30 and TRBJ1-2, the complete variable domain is SQTIHQWPATLVQPVGSPLSLECTVEGTSNPNLYWYRQAAGRGLQLLFYSVGIGQISSEVPQNLSASRPQDRQFILSSKKLLLSDSGFYLCAWWTGLTYGYTFGSGTRLTVV.

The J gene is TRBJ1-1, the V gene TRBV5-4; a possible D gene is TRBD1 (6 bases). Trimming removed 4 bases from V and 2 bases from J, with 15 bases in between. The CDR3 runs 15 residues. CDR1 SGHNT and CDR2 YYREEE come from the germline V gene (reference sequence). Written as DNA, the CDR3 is TGTGCCAGCAGCAGGATGGACAGTTATAACACTGAAGCTTTCTTT. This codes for CASSRMDSYNTEAFF.

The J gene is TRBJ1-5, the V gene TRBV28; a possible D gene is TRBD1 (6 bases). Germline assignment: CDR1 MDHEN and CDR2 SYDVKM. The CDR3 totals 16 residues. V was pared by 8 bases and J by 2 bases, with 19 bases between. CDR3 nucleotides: TGTGCCAGCTGCGAGGGGGGGGCGCGTGGCAATCAGCCCCAGCATTTT. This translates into CASCEGGARGNQPQHF.

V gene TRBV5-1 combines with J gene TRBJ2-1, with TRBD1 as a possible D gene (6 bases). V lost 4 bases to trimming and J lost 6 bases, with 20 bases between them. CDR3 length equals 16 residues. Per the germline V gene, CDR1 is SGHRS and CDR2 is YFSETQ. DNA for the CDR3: TGCGCCAGCAGCCCAATCAGGGGTGGTAGAGGCAATGAGCAGTTCTTC. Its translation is CASSPIRGGRGNEQFF.

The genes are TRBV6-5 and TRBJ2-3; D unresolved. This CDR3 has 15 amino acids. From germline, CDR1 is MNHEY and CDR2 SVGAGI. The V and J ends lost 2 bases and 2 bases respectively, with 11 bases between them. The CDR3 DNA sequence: TGTGCCAGCAGTTACGGGCTAGAGGTCACAGATACGCAGTATTTT. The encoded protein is CASSYGLEVTDTQYF.

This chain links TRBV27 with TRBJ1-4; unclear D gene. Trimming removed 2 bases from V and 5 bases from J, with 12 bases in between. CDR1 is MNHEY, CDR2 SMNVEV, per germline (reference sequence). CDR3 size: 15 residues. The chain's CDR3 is CASSLNALLNEKLFF. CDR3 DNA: TGTGCCAGCAGTTTAAATGCACTTCTCAATGAAAAACTGTTTTTT.

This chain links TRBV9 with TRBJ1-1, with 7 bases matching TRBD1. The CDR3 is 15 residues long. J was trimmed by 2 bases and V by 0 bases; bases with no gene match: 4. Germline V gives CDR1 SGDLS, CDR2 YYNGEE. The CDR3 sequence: CASSVVGTANTEAFF. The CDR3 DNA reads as TGTGCCAGCAGCGTAGTGGGGACAGCCAACACTGAAGCTTTCTTT.

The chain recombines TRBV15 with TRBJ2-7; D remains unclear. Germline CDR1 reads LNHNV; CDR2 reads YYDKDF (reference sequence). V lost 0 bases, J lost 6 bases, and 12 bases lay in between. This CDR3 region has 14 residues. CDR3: CATSREMIDSEQYF. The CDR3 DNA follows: TGTGCCACCAGCAGAGAGATGATTGATTCCGAGCAGTACTTC.

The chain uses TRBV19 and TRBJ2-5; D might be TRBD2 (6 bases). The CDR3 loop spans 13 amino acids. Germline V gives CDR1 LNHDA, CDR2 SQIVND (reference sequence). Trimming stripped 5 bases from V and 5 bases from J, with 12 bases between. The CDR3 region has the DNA TGTGCCAGTAGTCGGACTCGGGAGGAGACCCAGTACTTC. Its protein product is CASSRTREETQYF.

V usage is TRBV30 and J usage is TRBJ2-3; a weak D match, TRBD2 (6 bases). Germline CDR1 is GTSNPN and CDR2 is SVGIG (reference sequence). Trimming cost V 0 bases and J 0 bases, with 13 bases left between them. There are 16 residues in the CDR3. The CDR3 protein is CAWSVKSGVSTDTQYF. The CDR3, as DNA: TGTGCCTGGAGTGTAAAATCGGGGGTGAGCACAGATACGCAGTATTTT.

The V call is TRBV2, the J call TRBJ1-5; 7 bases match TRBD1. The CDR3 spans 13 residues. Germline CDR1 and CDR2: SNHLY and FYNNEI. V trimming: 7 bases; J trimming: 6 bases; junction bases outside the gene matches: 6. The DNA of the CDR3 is TGTGCCAGCAAGTTGGCAGGGGGTCAGCCCCAGCATTTT. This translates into CASKLAGGQPQHF.

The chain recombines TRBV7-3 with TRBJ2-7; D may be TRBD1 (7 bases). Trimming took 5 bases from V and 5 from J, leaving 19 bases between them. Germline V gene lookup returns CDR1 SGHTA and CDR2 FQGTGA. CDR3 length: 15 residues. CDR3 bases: TGTGCCAGCAGCACGGGACAGATCGGGAGCAACGAGCAGTACTTC. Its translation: CASSTGQIGSNEQYF.

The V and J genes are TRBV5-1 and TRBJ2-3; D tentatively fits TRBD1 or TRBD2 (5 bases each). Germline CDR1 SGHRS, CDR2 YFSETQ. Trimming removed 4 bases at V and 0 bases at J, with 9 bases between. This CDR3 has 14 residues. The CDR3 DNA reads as TGCGCCAGCAGCGACTGGGACAGCACAGATACGCAGTATTTT. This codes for CASSDWDSTDTQYF.

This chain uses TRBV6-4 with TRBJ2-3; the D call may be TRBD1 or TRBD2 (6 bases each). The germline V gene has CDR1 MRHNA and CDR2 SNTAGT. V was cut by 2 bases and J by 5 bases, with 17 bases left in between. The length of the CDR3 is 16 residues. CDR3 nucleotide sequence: TGTGCCAGCAGTGACGGCAGGGGAGGACTGGGAGATACGCAGTATTTT. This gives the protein CASSDGRGGLGDTQYF.

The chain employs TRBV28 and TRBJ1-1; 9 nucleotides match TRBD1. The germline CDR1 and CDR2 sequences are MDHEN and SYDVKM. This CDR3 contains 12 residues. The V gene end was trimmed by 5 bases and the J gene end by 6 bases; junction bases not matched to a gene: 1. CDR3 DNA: TGTGCCAGCAGTCGGGACAGGGCTGAAGCTTTCTTT. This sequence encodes CASSRDRAEAFF.

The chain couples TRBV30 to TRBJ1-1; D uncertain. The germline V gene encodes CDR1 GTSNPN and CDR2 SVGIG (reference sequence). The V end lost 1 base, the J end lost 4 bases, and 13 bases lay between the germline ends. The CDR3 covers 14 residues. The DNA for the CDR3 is TGTGCCTGGAGTGGGGGATTGGTGGGCACTGAAGCTTTCTTT. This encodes CAWSGGLVGTEAFF.

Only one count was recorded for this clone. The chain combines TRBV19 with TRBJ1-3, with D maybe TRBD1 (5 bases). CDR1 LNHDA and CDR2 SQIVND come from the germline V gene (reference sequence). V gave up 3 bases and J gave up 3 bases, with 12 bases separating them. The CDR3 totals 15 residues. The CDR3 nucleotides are TGTGCCAGTAGTATGATCCGGCAGGGTGGAAACACCATATATTTT. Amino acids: CASSMIRQGGNTIYF. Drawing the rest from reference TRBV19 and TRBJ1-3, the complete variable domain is DGGITQSPKYLFRKEGQNVTLSCEQNLNHDAMYWYRQDPGQGLRLIYYSQIVNDFQKGDIAEGYSVSREKKESFPLTVTSAQKNPTAFYLCASSMIRQGGNTIYFGEGSWLTVV.

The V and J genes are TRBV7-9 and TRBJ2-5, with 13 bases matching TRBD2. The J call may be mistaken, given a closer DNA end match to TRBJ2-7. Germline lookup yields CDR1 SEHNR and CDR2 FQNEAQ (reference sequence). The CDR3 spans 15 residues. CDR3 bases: TGTGCCAGCAGACGGACTAGCGGGAGCTCGTACGAGCAGTACTTC. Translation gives CASRRTSGSSYEQYF.

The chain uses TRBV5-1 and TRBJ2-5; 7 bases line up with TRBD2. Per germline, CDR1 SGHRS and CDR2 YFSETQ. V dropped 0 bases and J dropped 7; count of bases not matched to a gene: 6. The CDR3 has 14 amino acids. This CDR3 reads CASSLASGRGTQYF. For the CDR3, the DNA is TGCGCCAGCAGCTTGGCTAGCGGAAGGGGGACCCAGTACTTC.

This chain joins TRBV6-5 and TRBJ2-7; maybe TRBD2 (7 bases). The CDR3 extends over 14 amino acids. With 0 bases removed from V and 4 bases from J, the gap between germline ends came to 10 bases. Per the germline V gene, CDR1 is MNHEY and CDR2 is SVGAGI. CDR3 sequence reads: CASSYSGGEYEQYF. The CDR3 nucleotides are TGTGCCAGCAGTTACTCAGGGGGGGAATACGAGCAGTACTTC.

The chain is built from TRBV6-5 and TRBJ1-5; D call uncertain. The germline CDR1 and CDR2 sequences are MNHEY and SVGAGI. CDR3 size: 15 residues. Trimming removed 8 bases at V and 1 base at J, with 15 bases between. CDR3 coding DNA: TGTGCCAGCTCTTACAGCTCGAGCAGCAATCAGCCCCAGCATTTT. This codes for CASSYSSSSNQPQHF.

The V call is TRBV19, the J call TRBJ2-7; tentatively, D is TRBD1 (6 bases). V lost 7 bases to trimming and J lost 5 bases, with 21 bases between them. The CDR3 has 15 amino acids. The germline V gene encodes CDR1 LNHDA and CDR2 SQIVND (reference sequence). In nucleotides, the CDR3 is TGTGCCAGTAAAACGACGAATAGGGGGTCCGACGAGCAGTACTTC. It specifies CASKTTNRGSDEQYF. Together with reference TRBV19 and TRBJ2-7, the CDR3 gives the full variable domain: DGGITQSPKYLFRKEGQNVTLSCEQNLNHDAMYWYRQDPGQGLRLIYYSQIVNDFQKGDIAEGYSVSREKKESFPLTVTSAQKNPTAFYLCASKTTNRGSDEQYFGPGTRLTVT.

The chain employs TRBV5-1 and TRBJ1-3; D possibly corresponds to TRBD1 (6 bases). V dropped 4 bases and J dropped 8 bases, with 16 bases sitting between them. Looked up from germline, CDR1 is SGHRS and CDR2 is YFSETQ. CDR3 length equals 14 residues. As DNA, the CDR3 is TGCGCCAGCAGCGGGGGCTGGGGCGCGGACACCATATATTTT. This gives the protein CASSGGWGADTIYF.

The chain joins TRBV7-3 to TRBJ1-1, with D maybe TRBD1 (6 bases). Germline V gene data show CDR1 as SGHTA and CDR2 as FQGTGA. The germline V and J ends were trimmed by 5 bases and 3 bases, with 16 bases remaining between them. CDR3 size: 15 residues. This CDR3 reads CASSPRDTGYTEAFF. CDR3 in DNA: TGTGCCAGCAGCCCGCGGGACACCGGTTACACTGAAGCTTTCTTT.

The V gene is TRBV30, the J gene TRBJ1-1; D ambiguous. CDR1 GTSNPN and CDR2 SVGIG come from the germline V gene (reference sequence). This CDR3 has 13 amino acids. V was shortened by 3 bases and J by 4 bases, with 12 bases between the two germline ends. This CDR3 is CAWSSIAGTEAFF. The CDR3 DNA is TGTGCCTGGAGCTCCATCGCGGGCACTGAAGCTTTCTTT. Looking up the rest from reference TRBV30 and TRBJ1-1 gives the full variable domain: SQTIHQWPATLVQPVGSPLSLECTVEGTSNPNLYWYRQAAGRGLQLLFYSVGIGQISSEVPQNLSASRPQDRQFILSSKKLLLSDSGFYLCAWSSIAGTEAFFGQGTRLTVV.

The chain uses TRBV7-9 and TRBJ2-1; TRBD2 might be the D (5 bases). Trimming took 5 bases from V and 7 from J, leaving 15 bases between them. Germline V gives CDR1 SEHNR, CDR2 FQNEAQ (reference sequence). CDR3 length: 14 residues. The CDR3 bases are TGTGCCAGCAGCCTCGGAGCGGCGTTAAATGAGCAGTTCTTC. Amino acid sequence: CASSLGAALNEQFF.

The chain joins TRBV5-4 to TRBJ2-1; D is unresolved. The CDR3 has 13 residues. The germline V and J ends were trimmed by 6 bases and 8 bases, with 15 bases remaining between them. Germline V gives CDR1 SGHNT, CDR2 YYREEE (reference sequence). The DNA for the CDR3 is TGTGCCAGCATGAGGATTCAAGGCGATGAGCAGTTCTTC. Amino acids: CASMRIQGDEQFF.